This T cell receptor (beta chain) was observed in a study of cytomegalovirus exposure and HLA in healthy donors. Study-wide results and caveats: Most observed TCR sequences were rare, whereas some public TCRs were detected in many donors.

The PCR was carried out with 60 Vbeta primers and 13 Jbeta primers. Libraries were prepared by immunoSEQ multiplex PCR; TCRdb keeps only in-frame clonotypes and omits some of them. The sample has over 35,000 clones; about 50% are singletons. The CDR3 extends over 14 amino acids. Germline CDR1 and CDR2: SGDLS and YYNGEE. Trimming cost V 5 bases and J 3 bases; bases outside gene matches: 4. On this clone itself: The target antigen is unknown.

The sequence was collected from a human donor in good health. Sequenced sample: PBMCs. The J gene is TRBJ2-7, the V gene TRBV9; 11 bases are a match to TRBD2. CDR3 nucleotides: TGTGCCAGCAGTGGTAGCGGGAGGGACTACGAGCAGTACTTC. Protein: CASSGSGRDYEQYF.